In its sample, the clone carrying this T cell receptor (beta chain) was seen once. TCRdb's copy holds only in-frame clones and misses some; the assay was immunoSEQ multiplex PCR. The sample includes around 140,000 clones, around 84% of them seen just once. This entry belongs to a study of blood T cell repertoires in COVID-19. Study overall: Some COVID-19 samples were acute and others convalescent; all came from the United States, Italy and Spain.

The ends were cut back, 3 bases at V and 4 bases at J, with 9 bases in the middle. CDR3 length: 12 amino acids. The germline V gene has CDR1 DFQATT and CDR2 SNEGSKA (reference sequence). The sequencing sample was made of peripheral blood. The chain links TRBV20-1 to TRBJ1-2; D is possibly TRBD1 (5 bases). This clonotype was obtained from a human donor with acute or convalescent COVID-19. The donor label of this sample is uncertain. The DNA of the CDR3 is TGCAGTGCTAGTCGCCAGGGCTATGGCTACACCTTC. Protein sequence: CSASRQGYGYTF.